Following are 19 T cell receptor beta chains from one sample sequenced in a study of blood T cell repertoires in COVID-19. TCRdb's table, derived via immunoSEQ multiplex PCR, lists solely in-frame clones and lacks some. Of tens of thousands of clones listed, about 82% are singletons. Sequencing input: peripheral blood. The receptors were sampled from a human donor in a cohort sampled during active COVID-19.

The chain uses TRBV29-1 and TRBJ1-3; D may be TRBD1 (6 bases). CDR1 and CDR2 (germline): SQVTM, ANQGSEA. The CDR3 has 14 amino acids. Trimming pared 6 bases from V and 3 bases from J, leaving 15 bases between. The CDR3 sequence is CSVLLDRGGNTIYF. The CDR3 DNA reads as TGCAGCGTGTTGCTGGACAGAGGTGGAAACACCATATATTTT.

V usage is TRBV6-5 and J usage is TRBJ2-3, with 11 bases matching TRBD1. The CDR3 contains 14 residues. Trimming cost V 10 bases and J 3 bases; bases outside gene matches: 6. The germline CDR1 and CDR2 sequences are MNHEY and SVGAGI. As DNA, the CDR3 is TGTGCCACCGCGGGGACAGGGGGAACAGATACGCAGTATTTT. It specifies CATAGTGGTDTQYF.

V usage is TRBV5-1 and J usage is TRBJ1-1; 7 bases agree with TRBD1. The CDR3 spans 14 residues. Germline CDR1 reads SGHRS; CDR2 reads YFSETQ. V shed 0 bases, J shed 2 bases, and the junction held 1 base outside the gene matches. DNA of the CDR3: TGCGCCAGCAGCTTGGAAGGGGGCAACACTGAAGCTTTCTTT. Its protein is CASSLEGGNTEAFF.

The V call is TRBV2, the J call TRBJ1-5; D remains unclear. This CDR3 has 14 amino acids. Germline V lookup: CDR1 SNHLY, CDR2 FYNNEI. The V end lost 3 bases, the J end lost 1 base, and 7 bases lay between the germline ends. CDR3 sequence: CASSDVESNQPQHF. The CDR3 coding sequence is TGTGCCAGCAGTGATGTAGAAAGCAATCAGCCCCAGCATTTT.

This chain uses TRBV2 with TRBJ2-7, with D uncertain. The V end was cut by 5 bases, the J end by 5 bases, with 16 bases between. Per germline, CDR1 SNHLY and CDR2 FYNNEI. The CDR3 spans 14 residues. In DNA form, the CDR3 reads TGTGCCAGCAGTCCGCCTCCTTTGGGCGACGAGCAGTACTTC. This gives the protein CASSPPPLGDEQYF.

The chain has TRBV7-9 and TRBJ2-1; 8 bases agree with TRBD2. Germline V gene sequence: CDR1 SEHNR, CDR2 FQNEAQ (reference sequence). With 9 bases clipped from V and 5 bases from J, the junction kept 9 bases outside the gene matches. CDR3 length: 14 residues. Written as DNA, the CDR3 is TGTGCCAGTTCAGCGGGGGACCGGCACAATGAGCAGTTCTTC. This translates into CASSAGDRHNEQFF.

This chain connects TRBV21-1 to TRBJ2-7; the D segment call TRBD1 is taken from the table without a DNA check. TRBV21-1 is a pseudogene segment. This CDR3 spans 15 amino acids. CDR3 sequence (DNA): TGTGCCAGCAGCAAAGGGTACCCAGGGAACTACGAGCAGTACTTC. Its protein product is CASSKGYPGNYEQYF.

This clone was counted only a few times. The V and J genes are TRBV3-1 (or the pseudogene TRBV3-2) and TRBJ1-3; TRBD1 agrees at 9 bases. From germline, CDR1 is LGHDT and CDR2 YNNKEL (reference sequence). J lost 4 bases, V lost 3 bases, and 4 bases had no gene match. The CDR3 contains 15 residues. The CDR3: CASSHGTGKGNTIYF. The CDR3, as DNA: TGTGCCAGCAGCCACGGGACAGGGAAGGGAAACACCATATATTTT.

This clone was seen more than once but under ten times. In nucleotides, the CDR3 is TGTGCCAGCAGAAGACTAGCGGGGCTTAACAATGAGCAGTTCTTC. Translation: CASRRLAGLNNEQFF. The chain links TRBV6-4 to TRBJ2-1; 11 bases line up with TRBD2. V trimming: 6 bases; J trimming: 5 bases; junction bases outside the gene matches: 6. This CDR3 comprises 15 residues. CDR1 is MRHNA and CDR2 is SNTAGT in the germline V gene.

The chain carries TRBV5-1 and TRBJ2-3, with TRBD2 matching over 16 bases. The junction had 9 bases not matched to a gene; V was cut back by 0 bases and J by 5 bases. The CDR3 extends over 19 amino acids. Germline V gene data show CDR1 as SGHRS and CDR2 as YFSETQ. CDR3 sequence (DNA): TGCGCCAGCAGCTTGGCTCTTATCGGGACTAGCGGGGGGGGAGATACGCAGTATTTT. This encodes CASSLALIGTSGGGDTQYF.

This rearrangement joins TRBV19 to TRBJ1-3; D possibly corresponds to TRBD1 (6 bases). Germline loops: CDR1 LNHDA, CDR2 SQIVND (reference sequence). The CDR3 is made up of 13 amino acids. With 9 bases removed from V and 2 bases from J, the gap between germline ends came to 11 bases. The CDR3 DNA follows: TGTGCCAGCATACAGGGAACTGGAAACACCATATATTTT. Residues: CASIQGTGNTIYF.

The rearrangement uses TRBV7-8 and TRBJ2-7, with D uncertain. Trimming removed 0 bases at V and 3 bases at J, with 6 bases between. The CDR3 totals 13 residues. The germline V gene has CDR1 SGHVS and CDR2 FQNEAQ. In DNA, the CDR3 is TGTGCCAGCAGCTTAGCGTTTAGCTACGAGCAGTACTTC. Protein sequence: CASSLAFSYEQYF.

The chain is built from TRBV7-9 and TRBJ2-3; 9 nucleotides line up with TRBD2. The V gene end was trimmed by 4 bases and the J gene end by 6 bases; junction bases not matched to a gene: 14. CDR1 and CDR2 from the germline V gene are SEHNR and FQNEAQ (reference sequence). CDR3 length: 17 residues. CDR3 region: CASSSGERGVTLDTQYF. The CDR3 DNA reads TGTGCCAGCAGCTCCGGGGAGCGGGGGGTGACTCTGGATACGCAGTATTTT.

The chain has TRBV19 and TRBJ1-5; D unclear. The CDR3 contains 15 residues. CDR1 and CDR2 (germline): LNHDA, SQIVND (reference sequence). The V gene lost 4 bases and the J gene lost 3 bases, with 13 bases spanning the gap. CDR3 amino acids: CASSTGNSNNQPQHF. The CDR3, as DNA: TGTGCCAGTAGTACAGGAAACAGCAACAATCAGCCCCAGCATTTT. Full variable domain (rest looked up from reference TRBV19 and TRBJ1-5): DGGITQSPKYLFRKEGQNVTLSCEQNLNHDAMYWYRQDPGQGLRLIYYSQIVNDFQKGDIAEGYSVSREKKESFPLTVTSAQKNPTAFYLCASSTGNSNNQPQHFGDGTRLSIL.

This sequence joins TRBV2 and TRBJ1-5; no clear D gene. The ends were cut back, 2 bases at V and 0 bases at J, with 2 bases in the middle. The germline V gene has CDR1 SNHLY and CDR2 FYNNEI. This CDR3 has 13 residues. In DNA, the CDR3 is TGTGCCAGCAGTGAATATAGCAATCAGCCCCAGCATTTT. It is translated as CASSEYSNQPQHF.

This clone was found a few times. This chain uses TRBV19 with TRBJ1-5, with 7 bases aligning to TRBD1. Germline CDR1 LNHDA, CDR2 SQIVND (reference sequence). V shed 3 bases and J 3 bases; nucleotides not matched to a gene: 8. The CDR3 spans 16 residues. In nucleotides, the CDR3 is TGTGCCAGTAGTATTCTGGACAGGAGAATCAATCAGCCCCAGCATTTT. Protein sequence: CASSILDRRINQPQHF.

The chain is built from TRBV5-1 and TRBJ2-2; D not resolved. Germline V CDR1 and CDR2: SGHRS, YFSETQ. The CDR3 spans 13 residues. The V gene lost 2 bases and the J gene lost 4 bases, with 6 bases spanning the gap. The CDR3 DNA reads TGCGCCAGCAGCTTTGAGTCCACCGGGGAGCTGTTTTTT. Its protein is CASSFESTGELFF.

This clone has only one observation. The chain uses TRBV28 and TRBJ2-7; 11 positions match TRBD1. Losses at the gene ends were 4 bases for V and 6 bases for J; bases not matched to a gene: 8. From germline, CDR1 is MDHEN and CDR2 SYDVKM. The CDR3 totals 15 residues. This CDR3 is CASSSAGQGACEQYF. CDR3 DNA: TGTGCCAGCAGTTCCGCCGGACAGGGGGCCTGCGAGCAGTACTTC.

This chain joins TRBV5-1 and TRBJ1-1; maybe TRBD1 (5 bases). This CDR3 is built from 13 residues. The germline V and J ends were trimmed by 4 bases and 9 bases, with 16 bases remaining between them. Germline V gives CDR1 SGHRS, CDR2 YFSETQ. CDR3 in DNA: TGCGCCAGCAGCCCGGGGGGTCCCCCAAAAGCTTTCTTT. It codes for CASSPGGPPKAFF. The whole variable domain, remainder taken from reference TRBV5-1 and TRBJ1-1, is KAGVTQTPRYLIKTRGQQVTLSCSPISGHRSVSWYQQTPGQGLQFLFEYFSETQRNKGNFPGRFSGRQFSNSRSEMNVSTLELGDSALYLCASSPGGPPKAFFGQGTRLTVV.